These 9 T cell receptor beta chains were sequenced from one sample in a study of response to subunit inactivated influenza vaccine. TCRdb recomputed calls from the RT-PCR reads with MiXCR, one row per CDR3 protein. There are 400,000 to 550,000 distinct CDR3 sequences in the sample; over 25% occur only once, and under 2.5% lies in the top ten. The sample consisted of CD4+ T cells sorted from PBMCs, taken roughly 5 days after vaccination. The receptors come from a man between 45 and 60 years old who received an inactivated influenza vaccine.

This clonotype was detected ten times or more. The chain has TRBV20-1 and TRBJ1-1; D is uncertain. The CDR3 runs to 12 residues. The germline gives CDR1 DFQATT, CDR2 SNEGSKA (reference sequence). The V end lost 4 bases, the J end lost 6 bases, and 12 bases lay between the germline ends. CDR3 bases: TGCAGTGCTACCACTTTTGGCGCTGAAGCTTTCTTT. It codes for CSATTFGAEAFF.

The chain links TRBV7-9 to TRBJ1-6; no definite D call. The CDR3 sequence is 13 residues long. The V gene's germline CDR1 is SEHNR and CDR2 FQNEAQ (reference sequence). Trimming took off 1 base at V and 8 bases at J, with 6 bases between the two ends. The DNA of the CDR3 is TGTGCCAGCAGCTTAGACCCCCATTCACCCCTCCACTTT. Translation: CASSLDPHSPLHF.

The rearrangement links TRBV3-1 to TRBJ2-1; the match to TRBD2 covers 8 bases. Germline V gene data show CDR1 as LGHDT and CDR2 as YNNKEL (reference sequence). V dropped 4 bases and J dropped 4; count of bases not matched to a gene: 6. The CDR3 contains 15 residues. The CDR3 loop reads CASSRGAGGYNEQFF. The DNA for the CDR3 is TGTGCCAGCAGCCGTGGCGCGGGGGGTTACAATGAGCAGTTCTTC.

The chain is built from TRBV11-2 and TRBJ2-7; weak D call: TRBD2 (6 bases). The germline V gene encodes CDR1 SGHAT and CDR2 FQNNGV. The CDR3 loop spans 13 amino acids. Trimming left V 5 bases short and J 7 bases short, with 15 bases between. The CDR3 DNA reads TGTGCCAGCAGCCCAAGTTATGGGGGGGAGCAGTACTTC. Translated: CASSPSYGGEQYF.

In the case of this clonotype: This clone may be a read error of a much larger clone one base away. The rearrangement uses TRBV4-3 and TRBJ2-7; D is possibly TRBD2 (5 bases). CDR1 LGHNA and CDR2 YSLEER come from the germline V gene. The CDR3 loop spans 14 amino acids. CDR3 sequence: CASNQDTQRYEQYF. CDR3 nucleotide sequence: TGCGCCAGCAACCAAGATACCCAGCGGTACGAGCAGTACTTC.

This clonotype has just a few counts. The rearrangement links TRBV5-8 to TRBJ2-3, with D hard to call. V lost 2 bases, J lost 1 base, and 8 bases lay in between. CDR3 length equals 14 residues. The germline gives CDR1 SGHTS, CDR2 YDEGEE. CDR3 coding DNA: TGTGCCAGCAGCTTCTTTGTAGGCACAGATACGCAGTATTTT. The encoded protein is CASSFFVGTDTQYF.

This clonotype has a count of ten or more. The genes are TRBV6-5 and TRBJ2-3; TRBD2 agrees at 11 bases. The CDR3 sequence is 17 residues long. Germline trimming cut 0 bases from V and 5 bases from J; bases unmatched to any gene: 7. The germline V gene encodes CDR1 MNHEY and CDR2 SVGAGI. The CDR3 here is CASSYSLAGGNLDTQYF. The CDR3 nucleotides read TGTGCCAGCAGTTACTCATTAGCGGGAGGGAACCTAGATACGCAGTATTTT.

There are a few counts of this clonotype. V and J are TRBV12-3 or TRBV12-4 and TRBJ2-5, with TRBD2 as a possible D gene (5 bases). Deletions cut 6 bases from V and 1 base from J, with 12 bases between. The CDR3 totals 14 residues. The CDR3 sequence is CASSFKRVQETQYF. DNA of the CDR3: TGTGCCAGCAGCTTTAAGAGGGTCCAAGAGACCCAGTACTTC.

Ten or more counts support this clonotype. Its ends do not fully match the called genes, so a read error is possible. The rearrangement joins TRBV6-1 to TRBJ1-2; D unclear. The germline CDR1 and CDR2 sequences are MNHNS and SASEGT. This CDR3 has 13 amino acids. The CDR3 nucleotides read TGCGCCAGCAGCCCACGGGCTAACTATGGCTACACCTTC. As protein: CASSPRANYGYTF.